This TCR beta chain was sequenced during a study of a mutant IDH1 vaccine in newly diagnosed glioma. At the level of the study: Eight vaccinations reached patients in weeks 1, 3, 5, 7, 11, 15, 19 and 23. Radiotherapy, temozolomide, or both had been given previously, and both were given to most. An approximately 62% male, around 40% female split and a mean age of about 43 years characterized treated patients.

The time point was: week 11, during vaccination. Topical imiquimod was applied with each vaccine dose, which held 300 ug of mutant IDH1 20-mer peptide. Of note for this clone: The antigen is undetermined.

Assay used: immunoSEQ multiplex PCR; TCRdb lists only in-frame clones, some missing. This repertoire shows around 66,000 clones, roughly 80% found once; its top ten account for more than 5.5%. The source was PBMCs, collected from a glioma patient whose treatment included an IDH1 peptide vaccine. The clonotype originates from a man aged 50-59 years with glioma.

The CDR3 protein is CASSTDSTEETQYF. In DNA form, the CDR3 reads TGTGCCAGCAGCACTGACAGTACTGAAGAGACCCAGTACTTC. V gene TRBV9 combines with J gene TRBJ2-5; weak D call: TRBD1 (5 bases). Germline V lookup: CDR1 SGDLS, CDR2 YYNGEE. V lost 4 bases and J lost 3, with 13 bases in between. This CDR3 contains 14 residues.